The entry below describes one T cell receptor beta chain. Its specificity is unknown. After isolation, RNA underwent reverse transcription to generate cDNA as the sequencing template. TCRdb's copy holds only in-frame clones and misses some; the assay was immunoSEQ multiplex PCR. The sample has about 180,000 clones; around half are singletons. The V gene lost 4 bases and the J gene lost 2 bases, with 13 bases spanning the gap. This CDR3 contains 15 residues. Germline lookup yields CDR1 MGHRA and CDR2 YSYEKL. These data originate in a study of CD8+ T cells in alopecia areata. Treatment in this sample: oral pan-JAK inhibitor, 5-10 mg twice daily. Study-wide results and limits: Relative to normal scalp, lesional scalp, especially alopecia totalis/universalis, showed higher clonality.

The TCR sequence derives from a human donor with alopecia areata. This rearrangement joins TRBV4-1 to TRBJ2-3; D possibly corresponds to TRBD1 (5 bases). Sequencing used CD8+ T cells sorted from blood, obtained at week 24, from a patient treated with tofacitinib. CDR3 amino acids: CASSLRQGDTDTQYF. CDR3 bases: TGCGCCAGCAGCCTCAGGCAGGGCGACACAGATACGCAGTATTTT.